This T cell receptor (beta chain) stems from a study of human T cells and chemical hapten exposure. Many counts were recorded for this clonotype. Each CDR3 protein is one row after TCRdb ran MiXCR on the RACE reads. The data show under 60,000 distinct CDR3 sequences, 9.5% to 10% seen once. Germline-derived CDR1 and CDR2 are SNHLY and FYNNEI. V shed 8 bases and J shed 7 bases, with 17 bases lying between them. CDR3 length: 13 amino acids. The time point was: pre-sensitization, week 0. As to treatment: therapeutic diphenylcyclopropenone sensitization with weekly scalp DPC. It was unfractionated whole blood from which total RNA was extracted. People who gave samples had alopecia, were 18 to 70 years old, and were suitable for DPC.

Material: whole blood, obtained in connection with sensitization to the hapten diphenylcyclopropenone (DPC). The receptor was isolated from a woman younger than 45 with alopecia areata. Some clones in this sample may be carry-over from other donors' samples. The chain is built from TRBV2 and TRBJ1-2, with D uncertain. The CDR3 loop reads CASDGGVLSGYTF. The DNA of the CDR3 is TGTGCCAGCGATGGTGGGGTATTGAGTGGCTACACCTTC. Full variable domain (rest looked up from reference TRBV2 and TRBJ1-2): EPEVTQTPSHQVTQMGQEVILRCVPISNHLYFYWYRQILGQKVEFLVSFYNNEISEKSEIFDDQFSVERPDGSNFTLKIRSTKLEDSAMYFCASDGGVLSGYTFGSGTRLTVV.